One and the same sample provided the 13 T cell receptor beta chains below, sequenced in a study of shared clonotypes between healthy human individuals (dated by TCRdb to the early 2020s). The library was built by means of the immunoSEQ multiplex PCR assay. The table was pulled from immuneACCESS by TCRdb, which kept in-frame rearrangements only. Such tables lose some clones; where checked, under half of the loss comes from unresolved V genes, and the rest has no known cause. In all, the sample holds 2 million or so clones, and roughly 95% of those were seen once. Roughly 1.1% of the sample is held by the ten biggest clonotypes. CD8 naive samples were CD45RO-negative cells positively selected for CCR7, giving a CD45RA+CCR7+ population that excluded TemRA cells. The specimen sequenced was naive CD8+ T cells sorted from blood. Per the publication, the cell subset or site label means: CD45RA+CCR7+. Receptor source: a man aged 18 to 30 in good health.

This clone appeared a single time. The rearrangement links TRBV5-5 to TRBJ2-7; D gene unclear. Trimming removed 0 bases from V and 5 bases from J, with 12 bases in between. The CDR3 length is 14 residues. CDR1 and CDR2 from the germline V gene are SGHKS and YYEKEE (reference sequence). The CDR3 DNA reads as TGTGCCAGCAGCTTGGGCCCCAGTGTACACGAGCAGTACTTC. Translated, it gives CASSLGPSVHEQYF.

The J gene is TRBJ2-5, the V gene TRBV5-1; the match to TRBD1 covers 7 bases. CDR1 SGHRS and CDR2 YFSETQ come from the germline V gene. Losses at the gene ends were 2 bases for V and 1 base for J; bases not matched to a gene: 5. The CDR3 contains 15 residues. CDR3 DNA sequence: TGCGCCAGCAGCTTTTGGGACAGCTCCCAAGAGACCCAGTACTTC. Translating it yields CASSFWDSSQETQYF.

As concerns this clone: The sample has other DNA sequences that encode this CDR3 too. The rearrangement uses TRBV6-1 and TRBJ2-3; no clear D. Germline V gives CDR1 MNHNS, CDR2 SASEGT. This CDR3 has 13 residues. Trimming took off 6 bases at V and 0 bases at J, with 7 bases between the two ends. Here the CDR3 reads CASSGLSTDTQYF. In DNA, the CDR3 is TGTGCCAGCAGCGGCCTTAGCACAGATACGCAGTATTTT.

As concerns this clone: The identical CDR3 is also encoded by other nucleotide sequences in the sample. This sequence joins TRBV27 and TRBJ2-7; D not certain. The CDR3 is made up of 13 amino acids. Per germline, CDR1 MNHEY and CDR2 SMNVEV (reference sequence). The V gene lost 2 bases and the J gene lost 1 base, with 6 bases spanning the gap. Here the CDR3 reads CASSLAVSYEQYF. CDR3 in DNA: TGTGCCAGCAGTTTAGCTGTATCCTACGAGCAGTACTTC.

Note on this clone: Given a far larger clone just one base away, this is likely a sequencing read error. Other DNA sequences in this sample translate to the same CDR3. The rearrangement links TRBV11-2 to TRBJ2-7; no clear D. The ends were cut back, 1 base at V and 5 bases at J, with 3 bases in the middle. The CDR3 contains 11 residues. Germline V gives CDR1 SGHAT, CDR2 FQNNGV. CDR3 in amino acids: CASSLGDEQYF. The CDR3 nucleotides read TGTGCCAGCAGCTTAGGGGACGAGCAGTACTTC.

This chain uses TRBV11-2 with TRBJ1-1; no definite D call. Germline V gives CDR1 SGHAT, CDR2 FQNNGV. Deletions cut 1 base from V and 2 bases from J, with 5 bases between. The CDR3 is 13 residues long. CDR3 sequence reads: CASSLVTNTEAFF. The CDR3 coding sequence is TGTGCCAGCAGCTTAGTCACAAACACTGAAGCTTTCTTT.

The V gene is TRBV7-2, the J gene TRBJ2-1, with a possible D match to TRBD2 (6 bases). Germline lookup yields CDR1 SGHTA and CDR2 FQGNSA. Trimming pared 7 bases from V and 3 bases from J, leaving 16 bases between. The CDR3 runs to 15 residues. The CDR3 coding sequence is TGTGCCAGCACCCTTTTTCGGGAGAACTACAATGAGCAGTTCTTC. This codes for CASTLFRENYNEQFF.

The V and J genes are TRBV28 and TRBJ2-7; D call uncertain. Trimming took off 4 bases at V and 3 bases at J, with 4 bases between the two ends. The CDR3 spans 11 residues. Germline V gene sequence: CDR1 MDHEN, CDR2 SYDVKM. The CDR3 DNA is TGTGCCAGCAGTTCAGTCTACGAGCAGTACTTC. Protein product: CASSSVYEQYF.

This clone was found once. The chain is built from TRBV5-6 and TRBJ1-6, with TRBD1 matching over 7 bases. Losses at the gene ends were 4 bases for V and 0 bases for J; bases not matched to a gene: 7. The CDR3 consists of 17 residues. Per the germline V gene, CDR1 is SGHDT and CDR2 is YYEEEE. CDR3 nucleotide sequence: TGTGCCAGCAGCCCGACAGGGCGGAGCTCCTATAATTCACCCCTCCACTTT. Residues: CASSPTGRSSYNSPLHF.

The chain carries TRBV7-6 and TRBJ2-6; D is perhaps TRBD1 (6 bases). Germline V gives CDR1 SGHVS, CDR2 FNYEAQ. Trimming took off 3 bases at V and 2 bases at J, with 11 bases between the two ends. This CDR3 has 16 amino acids. CDR3 loop: CASSLLTGPGANVLTF. The CDR3 DNA follows: TGTGCCAGCAGCTTGTTAACAGGGCCTGGGGCCAACGTCCTGACTTTC. The full variable domain, with the rest looked up from reference TRBV7-6 and TRBJ2-6, is GAGVSQSPRYKVTKRGQDVALRCDPISGHVSLYWYRQALGQGPEFLTYFNYEAQQDKSGLPNDRFSAERPEGSISTLTIQRTEQRDSAMYRCASSLLTGPGANVLTFGAGSRLTVL.

The V call is TRBV30, the J call TRBJ2-5, with D possibly matching TRBD2 (5 bases). This CDR3 is built from 12 residues. V lost 6 bases and J 5 bases, leaving 13 bases between the germline ends. Germline-derived CDR1 and CDR2 are GTSNPN and SVGIG (reference sequence). CDR3 amino acids: CACSTSGETQYF. In DNA form, the CDR3 reads TGTGCCTGTTCAACATCGGGGGAGACCCAGTACTTC.

This chain connects TRBV4-1 to TRBJ2-1, with D possibly matching TRBD2 (6 bases). V was clipped by 2 bases and J by 1 base, with 9 bases between them. The germline CDR1 and CDR2 sequences are MGHRA and YSYEKL. CDR3 length: 15 amino acids. CDR3 protein: CASSQMGGSYNEQFF. CDR3 sequence (DNA): TGCGCCAGCAGCCAAATGGGGGGTTCCTACAATGAGCAGTTCTTC.

The chain has TRBV5-1 and TRBJ2-3; TRBD1 matches 7 bases. The CDR3 has 14 amino acids. The germline CDR1 and CDR2 sequences are SGHRS and YFSETQ. The V and J ends lost 5 bases and 2 bases, in that order; junction bases with no gene match: 5. CDR3 nucleotide sequence: TGCGCCAGCAGTCGACAGGGCCCCACAGATACGCAGTATTTT. This encodes CASSRQGPTDTQYF.